These T cell receptor beta chains were read from a single sample in a study of blood T cell repertoires in COVID-19. The method was immunoSEQ multiplex PCR; TCRdb's version includes in-frame clones alone and lacks a portion of them. The sample yields roughly 250,000 clones, about 90% seen once. Sequenced material: peripheral blood. All receptors come from a man under 40 with COVID-19, enrolled during active disease. Each CDR3 is given with its conserved first and last residue. The D gene is left open where the match is weak. Clone size, where shown, is once, few, many, or a class for clones that have expanded.

v_call	d_call	j_call	clone_size	cdr3_nt	cdr3_aa
TRBV5-1	TRBD1	TRBJ2-3	NA	TGCGCCAGCAGCTCGACGACAGGGGGAAGTACAGATACGCAGTATTTT	CASSSTTGGSTDTQYF
TRBV6-5	NA	TRBJ1-1	NA	TGTGCCAGCAGACCTCAGGGGTCGAACACTGAAGCTTTCTTT	CASRPQGSNTEAFF
TRBV7-9	NA	TRBJ1-2	NA	TGTGCCAGCAGCCCTCGAACGCCAGGCCCCTATGGCTACACCTTC	CASSPRTPGPYGYTF
TRBV2	NA	TRBJ2-2	NA	TGTGCCAGCAGCCCACAGGGTTGGGCCGGGGAGCTGTTTTTT	CASSPQGWAGELFF
TRBV5-1	NA	TRBJ2-2	NA	TGCGCCAGCAGCTGGGGGGAACCTACCGGGGAGCTGTTTTTT	CASSWGEPTGELFF
TRBV7-3	NA	TRBJ2-7	NA	TGTGCCAGCAGTTCAGGGTCGGGAGTGGAGCAGTACTTC	CASSSGSGVEQYF
TRBV12-3/TRBV12-4	NA	TRBJ1-3	NA	TGTGCCAGCAGGGACAACTCTGGAAACACCATATATTTT	CASRDNSGNTIYF
TRBV4-1	NA	TRBJ1-6	once	TGCGCCAGCAGCCAAGTTTACCAGGGGATAAATTCACCCCTCCACTTT	CASSQVYQGINSPLHF
TRBV23-1	NA	TRBJ1-5	NA	TGCGCCAGCAGTCAAGGTCCAGAAAGCAATCAGCCCCAGCATTTT	CASSQGPESNQPQHF
TRBV7-2	NA	TRBJ2-7	NA	TGTGCCAGCAGCCCAAGTCGAGTTTTAGCCTACGAGCAGTACTTC	CASSPSRVLAYEQYF
TRBV11-1	TRBD1	TRBJ2-7	few	TGTGCCAGCAGCTTAGCTGAGACAGGGGGCGTCTACGAGCAGTACTTC	CASSLAETGGVYEQYF
TRBV7-6	NA	TRBJ2-3	NA	TGTGCCAGCAGCTTAGAGGAGCGACATACGCAGTATTTT	CASSLEERHTQYF
TRBV2	TRBD1	TRBJ2-3	NA	TGTGCCAGCAGTGATATAATGGACAGGCACCCGGCAGATACGCAGTATTTT	CASSDIMDRHPADTQYF
TRBV7-9	NA	TRBJ2-1	NA	TGTGCCAGCAGCTCCTACAGGGAGTACAATGAGCAGTTCTTC	CASSSYREYNEQFF
TRBV5-4	TRBD1	TRBJ2-2	NA	TGTGCCAGCAGCTCTGGACAGGCGCTAACCGGGGAGCTGTTTTTT	CASSSGQALTGELFF
TRBV29-1	NA	TRBJ2-1	NA	TGCAGCGTTGACGTGGGTTTGGGCATCGATGAGCAGTTCTTC	CSVDVGLGIDEQFF
TRBV6-5	NA	TRBJ2-7	NA	TGTGCCAGCAGTTACTCGAGCGGGACACCTAGGGGTGAGCAGTACTTC	CASSYSSGTPRGEQYF
TRBV5-5	NA	TRBJ1-6	NA	TGTGCCAGCAGCTTGCGGGGGAAGGGCTCACCCCTCCACTTT	CASSLRGKGSPLHF
TRBV6-6	TRBD1	TRBJ1-4	NA	TGTGCCAGCAGTCGGCGGCAGGGGGCGGGAGAAAAACTGTTTTTT	CASSRRQGAGEKLFF
TRBV6-5	TRBD2	TRBJ2-4	once	TGTGCCACCACGGGGGGGACGGGTCAGTACTTC	CATTGGTGQYF
TRBV4-1	NA	TRBJ2-2	NA	TGCGCCAGCAGCCAAGATTTCCCAAACACCGGGGAGCTGTTTTTT	CASSQDFPNTGELFF
TRBV14	NA	TRBJ1-1	NA	TGTGCCAGCAGCCAAGAAGGTGGGGGGGCGAGGACTGAAGCTTTCTTT	CASSQEGGGARTEAFF
TRBV9	NA	TRBJ1-6	NA	TGTGCCAGCAGCCTAGACCCCCTCCGGAGGTCACCCCTCCACTTT	CASSLDPLRRSPLHF
TRBV11-2	NA	TRBJ1-1	NA	TGTGCCAGCAGCCCCGGGCCCGTTGCTCAGGGCACTGAAGCTTTCTTT	CASSPGPVAQGTEAFF
TRBV5-1	NA	TRBJ1-1	once	TGCGCCAGCAGCTCAACAGGGTTGCAAACTGAAGCTTTCTTT	CASSSTGLQTEAFF
TRBV5-1	NA	TRBJ1-5	once	TGCGCCAGCAGCCTCGGGGGGCAAGGGAATCAGCCCCAGCATTTT	CASSLGGQGNQPQHF
TRBV10-3	NA	TRBJ1-6	few	TGTGCCATCGGCGGACAGAGTACTTCACCCCTCCACTTT	CAIGGQSTSPLHF
TRBV7-9	TRBD1	TRBJ1-1	NA	TGTGCCAGCAGATTAGAGGGGGACAGGGACGCTGAAGCTTTCTTT	CASRLEGDRDAEAFF
TRBV27	NA	TRBJ2-5	NA	TGTGCCAGCGGAGGGGGCGAGACCCAGTACTTC	CASGGGETQYF
TRBV12-3/TRBV12-4	NA	TRBJ2-5	once	TGTGCCAGCAGCCTCGCAGGGATGGAGACCCAGTACTTC	CASSLAGMETQYF
TRBV29-1	TRBD2	TRBJ2-4	NA	TGCAGCGCTTCTCGGGGGGGGCAAAACATTCAGTACTTC	CSASRGGQNIQYF
TRBV6-5	NA	TRBJ1-6	NA	TGTGCCAGCAGTTACTCTGGGAGCTCCTATAATTCACCCCTCCACTTT	CASSYSGSSYNSPLHF
TRBV7-6	NA	TRBJ2-3	NA	TGTGCCAGCAGGCCACCGGGACACAGGGCCAGAGATACGCAGTATTTT	CASRPPGHRARDTQYF
TRBV27	NA	TRBJ1-1	NA	TGTGCCAGCATTTCCAGGGTGAACACTGAAGCTTTCTTT	CASISRVNTEAFF
TRBV10-1	TRBD2	TRBJ2-3	NA	TGCGCCAGCAGTGACCCTATGAGCGGGGGGGCCGGAGATACGCAGTATTTT	CASSDPMSGGAGDTQYF
TRBV4-2	NA	TRBJ1-5	NA	TGTGCCAGCAGCCAAGATCCTGGGGGCTTAGGGAATCAGCCCCAGCATTTT	CASSQDPGGLGNQPQHF
TRBV6-5	TRBD2	TRBJ2-5	NA	TGTGCCAGCACCGCACCGGGGGGGCGGGAGACCCAGTACTTC	CASTAPGGRETQYF
TRBV4-1	TRBD1	TRBJ2-7	NA	TGCGCCAGCAGCCAATCCCCCGGGGACAGGACCTCAGAGCAGTACTTC	CASSQSPGDRTSEQYF
TRBV6-1	NA	TRBJ1-4	NA	TGTGCCAGCAGTGAAGTAACAGGGAGCGAAAAACTGTTTTTT	CASSEVTGSEKLFF
TRBV7-9	TRBD1	TRBJ2-4	NA	TGTGCCAGCAGCAGCGGGGACAGGGGGAACATTCAGTACTTC	CASSSGDRGNIQYF
TRBV10-1	NA	TRBJ1-5	NA	TGCGCCAGCAGTTGGAGGGAAAGTGGCAATCAGCCCCAGCATTTT	CASSWRESGNQPQHF
TRBV4-1	TRBD1	TRBJ1-2	NA	TGCGCCAGCAGCCAAGTGGGACAGATTAACTATGGCTACACCTTC	CASSQVGQINYGYTF
TRBV6-5	NA	TRBJ2-2	once	TGTGCCACCACGGGGTTCAGGTACACCGGGGAGCTGTTTTTT	CATTGFRYTGELFF
TRBV6-5	NA	TRBJ2-3	NA	TGTGCCAGCAGGGGCTTTGGGGGGGCGGTAGATACGCAGTATTTT	CASRGFGGAVDTQYF
TRBV27	TRBD1	TRBJ2-2	NA	TGTGCCAGCAGATGGGGACAGTCCAGCACCGGGGAGCTGTTTTTT	CASRWGQSSTGELFF
TRBV6-1	TRBD1	TRBJ1-1	NA	TGTGCCAGCAGTGACGGGACAGGGATTCTTGGCACTGAAGCTTTCTTT	CASSDGTGILGTEAFF
TRBV5-1	NA	TRBJ1-1	once	TGCGCCAGCAGCTTGGGGGGAGGAGGGTACATGAACACTGAAGCTTTCTTT	CASSLGGGGYMNTEAFF
TRBV27	NA	TRBJ2-5	NA	TGTGCCAGCAGACGAGGGACTGACCAAGAGACCCAGTACTTC	CASRRGTDQETQYF
TRBV19	NA	TRBJ1-2	NA	TGTGCCAGTAGTATAGATGTCAGAGGATCAAACTATGGCTACACCTTC	CASSIDVRGSNYGYTF
TRBV18	TRBD1	TRBJ2-2	NA	TGTGCCAGCTCACCGGGACAGTCTTACACCGGGGAGCTGTTTTTT	CASSPGQSYTGELFF
TRBV19	NA	TRBJ2-5	NA	TGTGCCAGTAGTAATGGAGCGTCGGAGACCCAGTACTTC	CASSNGASETQYF
TRBV2	NA	TRBJ2-3	NA	TGTGCCAGCAGTGAAGCGCTTTGGGGGGTGGTGGCAGATACGCAGTATTTT	CASSEALWGVVADTQYF